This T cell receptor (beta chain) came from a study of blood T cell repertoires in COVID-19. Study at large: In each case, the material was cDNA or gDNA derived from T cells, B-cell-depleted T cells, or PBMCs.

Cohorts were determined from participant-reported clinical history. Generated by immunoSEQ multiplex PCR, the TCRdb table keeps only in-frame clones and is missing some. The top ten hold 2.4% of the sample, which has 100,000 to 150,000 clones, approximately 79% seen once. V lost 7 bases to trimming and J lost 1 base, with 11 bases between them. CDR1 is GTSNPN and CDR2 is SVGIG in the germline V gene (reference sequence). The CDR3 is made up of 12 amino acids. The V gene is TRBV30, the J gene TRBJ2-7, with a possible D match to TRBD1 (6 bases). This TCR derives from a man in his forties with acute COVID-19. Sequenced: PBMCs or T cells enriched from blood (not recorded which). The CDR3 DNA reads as TGTGCCTTGACTACAGGGTCCTACGAGCAGTACTTC. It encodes CALTTGSYEQYF.